A single sample is the source of the 23 T cell receptor beta chains below, sequenced in a study of sequential checkpoint blockade in melanoma. Treatment specified: randomized to nivolumab then ipilimumab (arm A) or the reverse (arm B). The method was immunoSEQ multiplex PCR; TCRdb's version includes in-frame clones alone and lacks a portion of them. Of around 40,000 clones listed, around 86% were seen once; the top ten hold less than 15%. This sample comprised CD8+ T cells sorted from blood (inferred from file names), obtained from a patient given nivolumab and ipilimumab in sequence. These receptors all stem from a human donor with melanoma.

The J gene is TRBJ2-7, the V gene TRBV10-1, with D perhaps TRBD1 (6 bases). CDR3 length: 16 residues. Germline loops: CDR1 WNHNN, CDR2 SYGVQD (reference sequence). Trimming shortened V by 7 bases and J by 6 bases, and 25 bases separated the two germline ends. CDR3 in DNA: TGCGCCAGCACCGCGGATTCGGGACATATTCACTCCGAGCAGTACGTC. This translates into CASTADSGHIHSEQYV.

The rearrangement uses TRBV10-2 and TRBJ2-7; weak D call: TRBD2 (5 bases). CDR1 and CDR2 from the germline V gene are WSHSY and SAAADI. The V and J ends lost 4 bases and 2 bases respectively, with 12 bases between them. CDR3 size: 14 residues. The CDR3 region has the DNA TGCGCCAGCAGTGCTCCGGGGAAAGCCTACGAGCAGTACGTC. Its translation: CASSAPGKAYEQYV.

The V call is TRBV4-1, the J call TRBJ1-1; D is possibly TRBD1 (6 bases). Trimming took off 1 base at V and 0 bases at J, with 9 bases between the two ends. Germline values: CDR1 MGHRA, CDR2 YSYEKL. This CDR3 is 15 amino acids long. CDR3 in DNA: TGCGCCAGCAGCCAAGGCAGGGGCATGAACACTGAAGCTTTCTTT. It translates to CASSQGRGMNTEAFF.

The chain carries TRBV4-2 and TRBJ2-1; TRBD2 aligns across 9 bases. V lost 3 bases, J lost 4 bases, and 4 bases stayed unmatched. The CDR3 is 15 amino acids. Germline V CDR1 and CDR2: LGHNA, YNFKEQ. CDR3 DNA sequence: TGTGCCAGCAGCCAGCTAGCGGGAACATACAATGAGCAGTTCTTC. Translation gives CASSQLAGTYNEQFF.

The rearrangement joins TRBV5-1 to TRBJ1-1; TRBD1 aligns across 10 bases. Trimming removed 4 bases from V and 5 bases from J; junction bases left unmatched: 5. The CDR3 extends over 14 amino acids. Germline V gene sequence: CDR1 SGHRS, CDR2 YFSETQ. The CDR3 here is CASSPGQGRTEAFF. The CDR3, as DNA: TGCGCCAGCAGCCCGGGACAGGGGAGGACTGAAGCTTTCTTT.

This CDR3 is CAWSEGQGSGELFF. The CDR3 bases are TGTGCCTGGAGTGAGGGACAGGGGTCCGGGGAGCTGTTTTTT. The chain recombines TRBV30 with TRBJ2-2; TRBD1 aligns across 10 bases. V was pared by 1 base and J by 6 bases, with 2 bases of the junction left unmatched. The CDR3 totals 14 residues. Germline V CDR1 and CDR2: GTSNPN, SVGIG (reference sequence).

The CDR3 DNA follows: TGTGCCAGCAGTGAAGCACGGGAGGGCGGGTACGAGCAGTACGTC. Amino acids: CASSEAREGGYEQYV. This chain joins TRBV6-1 and TRBJ2-7; 8 nucleotides line up with TRBD2. In germline, CDR1 is MNHNS, CDR2 SASEGT. The CDR3 has 15 amino acids. V shed 0 bases, J shed 4 bases, and the junction held 5 bases outside the gene matches.

The CDR3 sequence is CASSYLNEQFF. The CDR3, as DNA: TGTGCCAGCAGCTACCTCAATGAGCAGTTCTTC. This chain uses TRBV6-6 with TRBJ2-1, with D unclear. The CDR3 extends over 11 amino acids. The germline V gene has CDR1 MNHNY and CDR2 SVGAGI (reference sequence). V was clipped by 6 bases and J by 6 bases, with 6 bases between them.

The chain has TRBV10-2 and TRBJ2-7; 14 bases agree with TRBD2. The CDR3 length is 15 residues. Trimming removed 3 bases from V and 4 bases from J; junction bases left unmatched: 2. Germline V lookup: CDR1 WSHSY, CDR2 SAAADI. The CDR3: CASSEGTSGGYEQYV. The CDR3 region has the DNA TGCGCCAGCAGTGAAGGGACTAGCGGGGGTTACGAGCAGTACGTC.

The genes are TRBV15 and TRBJ1-2; possible D gene TRBD1, 5 bases. Trimming shortened V by 3 bases and J by 4 bases, and 12 bases separated the two germline ends. The length of the CDR3 is 14 residues. Germline assignment: CDR1 LNHNV and CDR2 YYDKDF (reference sequence). The CDR3 region is CATSRGDWGYGYTF. In DNA form, the CDR3 reads TGTGCCACCAGCAGGGGGGACTGGGGCTATGGCTACACCTTC.

Remarks on this clone: Other DNA variants within this sample encode the same CDR3. The chain joins TRBV30 to TRBJ2-1; TRBD1 matches at 7 bases. V was pared by 5 bases and J by 7 bases, with 14 bases of the junction left unmatched. The germline gives CDR1 GTSNPN, CDR2 SVGIG (reference sequence). The CDR3 loop spans 15 amino acids. The chain's CDR3 is CAWAPGTAIYNEQFF. As DNA, the CDR3 is TGTGCCTGGGCCCCCGGGACAGCAATATATAATGAGCAGTTCTTC.

V and J are TRBV4-1 and TRBJ2-1, with a possible D match to TRBD1 (5 bases). CDR1 is MGHRA and CDR2 is YSYEKL in the germline V gene. V lost 0 bases and J 7 bases, leaving 7 bases between the germline ends. The CDR3 totals 13 residues. CDR3 loop: CASSQDSGNEQFF. Written as DNA, the CDR3 is TGCGCCAGCAGCCAAGATTCAGGGAATGAGCAGTTCTTC.

The J gene is TRBJ2-2, the V gene TRBV28; D call uncertain. This CDR3 has 16 residues. Germline V gene data show CDR1 as MDHEN and CDR2 as SYDVKM. Trimming shortened V by 1 base and J by 3 bases, and 12 bases separated the two germline ends. CDR3 region: CASSLYRQVYTGELFF. In DNA, the CDR3 is TGTGCCAGCAGTTTATATCGGCAGGTCTACACCGGGGAGCTGTTTTTT.

The CDR3 DNA follows: TGTGCCAGCAGCACTATGACAGGGGGCACTAATGAAAAACTGTTTTTT. It yields the protein CASSTMTGGTNEKLFF. The V call is TRBV11-3, the J call TRBJ1-4; 10 bases are a match to TRBD1. CDR1 and CDR2 from the germline V gene are SGHNT and YENEEA. V lost 5 bases and J lost 2; bases outside the gene matches: 5. The CDR3 spans 16 residues.

This clone showed up just a few times. This chain links TRBV7-6 with TRBJ1-5, with TRBD1 matching over 8 bases. From germline, CDR1 is SGHVS and CDR2 FNYEAQ. The CDR3 has 15 amino acids. J lost 7 bases, V lost 2 bases, and 7 bases had no gene match. DNA of the CDR3: TGTGCCAGCAGCTTACGACAGGGGCCGGGGCAGCCCCAGCATTTT. Protein sequence: CASSLRQGPGQPQHF.

For the CDR3, the DNA is TGTGCCAGCAGTTTCAGTTCAGGCAGTATTTATGGCTACACCTTC. It yields the protein CASSFSSGSIYGYTF. This sequence joins TRBV27 and TRBJ1-2; D is uncertain. V lost 3 bases to trimming and J lost 5 bases, with 16 bases between them. This CDR3 has 15 residues. Per germline, CDR1 MNHEY and CDR2 SMNVEV (reference sequence).

The chain combines TRBV6-6 with TRBJ2-1; a possible D gene is TRBD2 (5 bases). Germline-derived CDR1 and CDR2 are MNHNY and SVGAGI (reference sequence). The CDR3 runs 15 residues. V was pared by 2 bases and J by 5 bases, with 13 bases between. The CDR3 is CASSYEGSRDNEQFF. The CDR3 nucleotides read TGTGCCAGCAGTTACGAGGGATCCCGCGACAATGAGCAGTTCTTC.

This clone came up a few times. This chain links TRBV7-8 with TRBJ2-5, with 7 bases aligning to TRBD2. The length of the CDR3 is 14 residues. Trimming at V came to 5 bases and at J to 3 bases, leaving 6 bases not matched to a gene. CDR1 is SGHVS and CDR2 is FQNEAQ in the germline V gene. The DNA of the CDR3 is TGTGCCAGCAGCCCTAGGACTAGAAAAGAGACCCAGTACTTC. As protein: CASSPRTRKETQYF.

This sequence joins TRBV9 and TRBJ1-2; D possibly corresponds to TRBD1 (6 bases). V lost 2 bases, J lost 2 bases, and 10 bases lay in between. CDR3 length equals 14 residues. The germline V gene has CDR1 SGDLS and CDR2 YYNGEE. The CDR3, as DNA: TGTGCCAGCAGCGTTTCGGGGGGCAACTATGGCTACACCTTC. It codes for CASSVSGGNYGYTF.

This rearrangement joins TRBV27 to TRBJ2-3; TRBD1 aligns across 8 bases. Germline V gene sequence: CDR1 MNHEY, CDR2 SMNVEV (reference sequence). The trim removed 2 bases at V and 4 bases at J, leaving 8 bases unmatched. The CDR3 sequence is 16 residues long. CDR3 nucleotide sequence: TGTGCCAGCAGTTTAGGGGGACAGGAAGGTGCAGATACGCAGTATTTT. This encodes CASSLGGQEGADTQYF.

This clone came up once. CDR3 bases: TGTGCCAGCAGCCAAGAGGGGACTAGCGGGAGCTTAGTGGATGAGCAGTTCTTC. Translation: CASSQEGTSGSLVDEQFF. The J gene is TRBJ2-1, the V gene TRBV4-2; 14 bases align to TRBD2. This CDR3 is built from 18 residues. Germline values: CDR1 LGHNA, CDR2 YNFKEQ. The J segment lost 8 bases and the V segment lost 0 bases, leaving 9 bases of the junction unmatched.

The genes are TRBV11-3 and TRBJ2-2; TRBD2 matches at 7 bases. Trimming removed 5 bases from V and 2 bases from J; junction bases left unmatched: 8. Per the germline V gene, CDR1 is SGHNT and CDR2 is YENEEA. The CDR3 contains 16 residues. The DNA for the CDR3 is TGTGCCAGCAGCCTAGTGGGGGGGGTAAACACCGGGGAGCTGTTTTTT. Its protein is CASSLVGGVNTGELFF.

This clone was observed once. This chain uses TRBV29-1 with TRBJ2-2; 9 nucleotides line up with TRBD2. Trimming removed 6 bases from V and 7 bases from J; junction bases left unmatched: 9. Germline-derived CDR1 and CDR2 are SQVTM and ANQGSEA. The length of the CDR3 is 14 residues. In DNA, the CDR3 is TGCAGCGTCCACGTTAGCGGGAGTTTCGGGGAGCTGTTTTTT. Translation gives CSVHVSGSFGELFF.